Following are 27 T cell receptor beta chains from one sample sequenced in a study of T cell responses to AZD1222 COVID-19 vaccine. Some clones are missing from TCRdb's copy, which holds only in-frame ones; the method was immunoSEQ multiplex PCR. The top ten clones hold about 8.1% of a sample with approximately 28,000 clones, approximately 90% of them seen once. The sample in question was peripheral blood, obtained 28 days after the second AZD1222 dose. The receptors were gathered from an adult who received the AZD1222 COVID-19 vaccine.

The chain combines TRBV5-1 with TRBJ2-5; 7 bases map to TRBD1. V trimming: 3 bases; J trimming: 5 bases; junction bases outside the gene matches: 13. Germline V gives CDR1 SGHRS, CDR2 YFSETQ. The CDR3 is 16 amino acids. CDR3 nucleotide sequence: TGCGCCAGCAGCTGGAATACAGGGGATACTAGGGAGACCCAGTACTTC. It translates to CASSWNTGDTRETQYF.

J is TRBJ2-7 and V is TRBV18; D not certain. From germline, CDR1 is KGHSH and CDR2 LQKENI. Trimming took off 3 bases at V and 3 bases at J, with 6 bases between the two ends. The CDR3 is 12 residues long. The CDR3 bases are TGTGCCAGCTCACCTGGGCGCTACGAGCAGTACTTC. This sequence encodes CASSPGRYEQYF.

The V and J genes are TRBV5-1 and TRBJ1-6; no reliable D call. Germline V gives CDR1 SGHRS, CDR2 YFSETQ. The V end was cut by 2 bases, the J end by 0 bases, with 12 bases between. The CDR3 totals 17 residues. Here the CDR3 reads CASSFFPPSSYNSPLHF. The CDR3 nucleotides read TGCGCCAGCAGCTTCTTCCCCCCGAGCTCCTATAATTCACCCCTCCACTTT.

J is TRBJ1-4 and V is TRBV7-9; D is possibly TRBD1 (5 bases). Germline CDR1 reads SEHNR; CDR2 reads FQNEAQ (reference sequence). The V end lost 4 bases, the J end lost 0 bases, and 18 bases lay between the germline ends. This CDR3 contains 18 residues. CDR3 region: CASSSPRAASSTNEKLFF. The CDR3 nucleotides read TGTGCCAGCAGCTCCCCCAGGGCAGCTAGCTCAACTAATGAAAAACTGTTTTTT.

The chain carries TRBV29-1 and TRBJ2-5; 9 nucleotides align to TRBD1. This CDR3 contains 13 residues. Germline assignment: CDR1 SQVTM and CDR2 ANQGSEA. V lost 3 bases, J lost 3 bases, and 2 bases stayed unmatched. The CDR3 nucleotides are TGCAGCGTTGACACAGGGGGCGAAGAGACCCAGTACTTC. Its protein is CSVDTGGEETQYF.

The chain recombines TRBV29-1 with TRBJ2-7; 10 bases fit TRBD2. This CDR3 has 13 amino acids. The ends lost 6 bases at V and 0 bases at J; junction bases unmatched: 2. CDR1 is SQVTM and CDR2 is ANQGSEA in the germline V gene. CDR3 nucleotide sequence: TGCAGCGTCGCTAGCGGGAGCTCCTACGAGCAGTACTTC. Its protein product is CSVASGSSYEQYF.

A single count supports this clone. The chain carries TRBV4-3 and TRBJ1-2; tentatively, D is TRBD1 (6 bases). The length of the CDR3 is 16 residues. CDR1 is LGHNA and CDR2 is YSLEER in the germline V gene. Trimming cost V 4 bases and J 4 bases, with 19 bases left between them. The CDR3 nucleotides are TGCGCCAGCAGCCTACAGGAGGGGGTTAATGGCTATGGCTACACCTTC. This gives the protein CASSLQEGVNGYGYTF.

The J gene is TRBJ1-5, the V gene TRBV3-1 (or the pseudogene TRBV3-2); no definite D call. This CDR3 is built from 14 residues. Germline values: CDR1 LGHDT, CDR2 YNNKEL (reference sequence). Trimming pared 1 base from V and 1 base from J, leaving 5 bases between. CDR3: CASSQAGSNQPQHF. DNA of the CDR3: TGTGCCAGCAGCCAAGCAGGAAGCAATCAGCCCCAGCATTTT.

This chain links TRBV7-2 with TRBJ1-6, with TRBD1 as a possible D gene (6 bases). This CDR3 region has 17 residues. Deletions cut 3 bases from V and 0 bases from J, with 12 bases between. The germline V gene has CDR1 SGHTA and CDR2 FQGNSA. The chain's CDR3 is CASSFNRESSYNSPLHF. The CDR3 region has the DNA TGTGCCAGCAGCTTCAACAGGGAAAGCTCCTATAATTCACCCCTCCACTTT.

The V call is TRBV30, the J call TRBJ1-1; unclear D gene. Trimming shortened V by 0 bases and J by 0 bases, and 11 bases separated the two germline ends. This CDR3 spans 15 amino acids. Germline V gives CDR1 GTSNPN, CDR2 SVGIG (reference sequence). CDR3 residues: CAWSVSGNMNTEAFF. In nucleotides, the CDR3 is TGTGCCTGGAGTGTATCGGGAAACATGAACACTGAAGCTTTCTTT.

The CDR3 region is CASSETRGQSSGANVLTF. CDR3 bases: TGTGCCAGCAGTGAAACCCGAGGACAATCCTCTGGGGCCAACGTCCTGACTTTC. This chain joins TRBV25-1 and TRBJ2-6, with D possibly TRBD1 on 5 matching bases. Trimming pared 2 bases from V and 0 bases from J, leaving 14 bases between. The germline CDR1 and CDR2 sequences are MGHDK and SYGVNS. This CDR3 is 18 amino acids long.

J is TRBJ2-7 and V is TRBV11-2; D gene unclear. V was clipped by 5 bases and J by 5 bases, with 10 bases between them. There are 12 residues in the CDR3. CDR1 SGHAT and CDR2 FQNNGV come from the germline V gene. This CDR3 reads CASSPRSHEQYF. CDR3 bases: TGTGCCAGCAGCCCCCGGTCGCACGAGCAGTACTTC.

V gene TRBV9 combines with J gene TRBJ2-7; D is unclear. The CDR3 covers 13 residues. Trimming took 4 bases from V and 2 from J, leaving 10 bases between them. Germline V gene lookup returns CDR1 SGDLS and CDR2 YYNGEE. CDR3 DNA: TGTGCCAGCAGCCAAGCATCTACCTACGAGCAGTACTTC. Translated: CASSQASTYEQYF.

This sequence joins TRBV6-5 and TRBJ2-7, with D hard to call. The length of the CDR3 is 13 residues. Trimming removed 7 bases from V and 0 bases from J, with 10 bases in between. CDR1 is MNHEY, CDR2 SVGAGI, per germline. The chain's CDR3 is CASKGRSSYEQYF. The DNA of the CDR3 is TGTGCCAGCAAAGGACGGAGCTCCTACGAGCAGTACTTC.

The CDR3 sequence is CASTSGGETGTDTQYF. CDR3 bases: TGTGCCAGCACATCAGGGGGCGAAACCGGCACAGATACGCAGTATTTT. This chain uses TRBV27 with TRBJ2-3; TRBD1 agrees at 8 bases. The V gene's germline CDR1 is MNHEY and CDR2 SMNVEV (reference sequence). This CDR3 has 16 residues. Germline trimming cut 7 bases from V and 1 base from J; bases unmatched to any gene: 10.

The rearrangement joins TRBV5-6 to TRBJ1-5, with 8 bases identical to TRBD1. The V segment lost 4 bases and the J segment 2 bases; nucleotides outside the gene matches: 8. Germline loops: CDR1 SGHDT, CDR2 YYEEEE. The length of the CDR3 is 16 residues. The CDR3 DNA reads TGTGCCAGCAGCGTGTACAGGGGGGATCGCAATCAGCCCCAGCATTTT. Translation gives CASSVYRGDRNQPQHF.

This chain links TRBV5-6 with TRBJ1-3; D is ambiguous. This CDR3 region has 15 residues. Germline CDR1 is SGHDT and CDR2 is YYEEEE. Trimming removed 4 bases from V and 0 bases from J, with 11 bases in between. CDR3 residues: CASSDKRDSGNTIYF. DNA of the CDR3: TGTGCCAGCAGCGATAAAAGGGACTCTGGAAACACCATATATTTT.

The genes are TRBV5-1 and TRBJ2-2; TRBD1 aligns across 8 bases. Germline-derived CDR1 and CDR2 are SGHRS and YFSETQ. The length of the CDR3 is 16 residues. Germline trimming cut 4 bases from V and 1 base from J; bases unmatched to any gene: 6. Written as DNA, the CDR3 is TGCGCCAGCAGCCCCCTGACAGGGGAGAACACCGGGGAGCTGTTTTTT. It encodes CASSPLTGENTGELFF.

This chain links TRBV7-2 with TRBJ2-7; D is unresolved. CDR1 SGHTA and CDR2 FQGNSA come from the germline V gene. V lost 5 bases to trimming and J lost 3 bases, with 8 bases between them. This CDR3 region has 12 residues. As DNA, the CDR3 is TGTGCCAGCAGCGAACACCGCTACGAGCAGTACTTC. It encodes CASSEHRYEQYF.

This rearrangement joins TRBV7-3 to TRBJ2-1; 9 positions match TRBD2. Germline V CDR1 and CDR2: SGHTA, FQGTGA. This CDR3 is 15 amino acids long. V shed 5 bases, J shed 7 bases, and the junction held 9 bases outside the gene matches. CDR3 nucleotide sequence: TGTGCCAGCAGCCGGTACGTAGCGGGAGCTAATGAGCAGTTCTTC. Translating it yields CASSRYVAGANEQFF.

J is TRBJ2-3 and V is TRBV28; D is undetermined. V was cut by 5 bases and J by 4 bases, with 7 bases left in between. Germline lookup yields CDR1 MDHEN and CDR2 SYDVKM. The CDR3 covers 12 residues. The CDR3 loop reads CASSTISDTQYF. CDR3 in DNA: TGTGCCAGCAGTACAATATCAGATACGCAGTATTTT.

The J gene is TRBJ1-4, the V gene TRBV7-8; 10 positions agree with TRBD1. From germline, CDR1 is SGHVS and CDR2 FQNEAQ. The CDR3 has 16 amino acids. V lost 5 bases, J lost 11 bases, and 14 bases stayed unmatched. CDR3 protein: CASSGQGQGGRVKLFF. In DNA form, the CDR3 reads TGTGCCAGCAGCGGGCAAGGACAGGGGGGGCGCGTGAAACTGTTTTTT.

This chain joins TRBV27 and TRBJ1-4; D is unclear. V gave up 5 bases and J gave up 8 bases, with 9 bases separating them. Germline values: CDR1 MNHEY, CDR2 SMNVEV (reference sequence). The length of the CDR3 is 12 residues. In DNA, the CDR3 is TGTGCCAGCAGTGCCTTTGGGGAAAAACTGTTTTTT. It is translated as CASSAFGEKLFF.

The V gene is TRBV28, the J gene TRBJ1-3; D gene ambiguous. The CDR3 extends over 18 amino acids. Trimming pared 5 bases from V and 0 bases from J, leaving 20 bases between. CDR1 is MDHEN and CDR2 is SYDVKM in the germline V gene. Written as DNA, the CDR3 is TGTGCCAGCAGTGGGGAGGGTCCCCCAGCACGCTCTGGAAACACCATATATTTT. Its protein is CASSGEGPPARSGNTIYF.

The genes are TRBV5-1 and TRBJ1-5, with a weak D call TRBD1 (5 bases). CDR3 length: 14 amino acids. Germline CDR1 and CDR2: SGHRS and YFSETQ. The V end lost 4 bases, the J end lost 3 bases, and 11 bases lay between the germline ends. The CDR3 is CASSTGTPNQPQHF. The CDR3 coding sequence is TGCGCCAGCAGCACCGGGACTCCCAATCAGCCCCAGCATTTT.

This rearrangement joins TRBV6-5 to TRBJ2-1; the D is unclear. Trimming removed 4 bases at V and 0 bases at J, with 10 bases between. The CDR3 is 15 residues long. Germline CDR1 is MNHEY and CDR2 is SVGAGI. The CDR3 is CASSLTRASYNEQFF. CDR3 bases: TGTGCCAGCAGTTTGACACGGGCCTCCTACAATGAGCAGTTCTTC.

The CDR3 nucleotides are TGTGCCAGCAGTGACCAGGGAAACACCGGGGAGCTGTTTTTT. Residues: CASSDQGNTGELFF. This chain joins TRBV25-1 and TRBJ2-2, with a tentative D call TRBD1 (5 bases). The germline CDR1 and CDR2 sequences are MGHDK and SYGVNS. The V gene lost 3 bases and the J gene lost 2 bases, with 7 bases spanning the gap. The CDR3 loop spans 14 amino acids.